This TCR beta chain comes out of a study of cytomegalovirus exposure and HLA in healthy donors (dated by TCRdb to between 2016 and 2019). Looking at the study overall: An earlier analysis of roughly 500 of the donors reported around 280 Gb of sequence data and 95 million to 140 million unique TCR beta sequences obtained from approximately 180 million T cells. Both class I and class II loci were covered by HLA typing, at four-digit resolution. Genome-wide SNP genotypes for about 55% of the roughly 670 donors were used in a later genetic analysis, which treated that subset as a discovery cohort. Every repertoire in the discovery cohort had been generated on one and the same sequencing platform. Among the roughly 400 genotyped donors, approximately 82% belonged to the genetic ancestry cluster associated with self-reported Caucasian donors. An earlier analysis of around 540 of the donors applied high-throughput TCR beta sequencing to assess whether each TCR beta V gene segment acted as functional or pseudogenic. Roughly five DR-DQ haplotypes were treated as single units for association and clustering because of strong linkage in the cohort. To predict cytomegalovirus infection status, the study brought together high-throughput TCR immunosequencing, statistical association of individual TCRs with disease status, and machine learning. Using immunosequencing, the study profiled T cell repertoires from about 650 subjects and related those repertoires to cytomegalovirus serostatus. Approximately 300 gigabases of sequencing data and around 80 million unique TCR sequences made up an early release that covered around 640 HLA-typed donors. To study patterns of TCR occurrence, a later analysis re-analyzed previously published TCR beta repertoires from under 750 donors and added high-resolution HLA genotyping. The later analysis used no new phenotypic data to find candidate immune exposures, relying instead on TCR beta sequences and their occurrence across donors. The aim of the study was to test whether cataloging public T cell receptors could identify signatures of past pathogen exposure. On average, over 200,000 unique TCR beta nucleotide sequences were sequenced per donor among some 430 genotyped donors of the cohort, with around 19% of those sequences being non-productive. Besides the first cohort of around 700 subjects, a separate validation cohort made up of over 100 different subjects was used. The number of donors typed differed by locus, with about 629-640 for A, B, C, DRB1 and DQB1, around 520 for DQA1, under 610 for DPA1, and approximately 470 for DPB1. Donor age, sex, ethnicity and CMV serostatus were collected together with the repertoire data.

The investigation overall reported the following: Strong co-occurrence of HLA alleles, especially DR and DQ, made assigning TCR associations to individual alleles difficult. Cytomegalovirus status was reported to be diagnosed by the classifier with high specificity and sensitivity in both the original and validation cohorts. A total of 164 TCR beta chains were listed by the study as associated with cytomegalovirus. Linkage disequilibrium might explain the correlated functional status among segregating V segments, but an unknown experimental factor could not be ruled out. In a later analysis, most CMV-associated TCR beta chains were found to appear HLA-restricted, with HLA associations seemingly driven largely by CMV exposure. The authors suggested that the approach could potentially be extended to other disease states and immunological phenotypes. The 87-base-pair reads could not distinguish some IMGT-functional V segments, including TRBV6-2 and TRBV6-3, so those segments were excluded. Because counts were too low, seventeen rarely observed V segments, including chromosome 9 orphons, were left out of the earlier analysis of over 550 of the donors. According to a later genetic analysis, donors in an Asian-associated ancestry cluster had fewer N-insertions in productive TCRs than the roughly 700-donor mean. Most TCR sequences were observed very rarely across donors, whereas some public TCRs were present in many individuals. CMV serostatus was the only immune exposure information available for the cohort. A cluster of highly shared sequence variants was judged likely to be a technical artifact of the sequencing pipeline. A later genetic analysis associated a missense DCLRE1C variant with V-gene and J-gene trimming of TCR beta chains, and an independent cohort replicated the association. Roughly uniform sequencing depth across donors was assumed in presence/absence analyses, although this assumption may not hold. In vitro tests confirmed that a few of the cytomegalovirus-associated TCR beta chains recognize cytomegalovirus antigens. In an earlier analysis of roughly 560 of the donors, most TCR beta V segments were observed in productive rearrangements about 87% or about 30% of the time, broadly matching IMGT annotations. A further reported finding was that TCR beta sequences accurately predicted the HLA-A and HLA-B alleles for most subjects in the first cohort. In a later analysis, several top co-occurrence clusters were reported to appear linked to parvovirus B19, influenza, CMV and Epstein-Barr virus. Only TCR beta chains were sequenced in this cohort, and the absence of alpha or paired-chain data limited detectable features. A later analysis associated 17,000 or so TCR beta sequences with specific HLA alleles at a false discovery rate of 0.05. According to a later analysis, TCR association rates differed among HLA loci, with DRB1 alleles showing the most associated TCRs and HLA-C alleles showing the fewest. In a later analysis, HLA-associated TCR beta chains showed more clonal expansion and lower generation probabilities than non-associated chains that were equally common. Because some donors lacked HLA typing at each locus, the association tests relied only on the typed subset.

As to this clone: The specificity of this receptor is unknown. Base qualities are missing; no much larger clone stands one base away.

Library creation used the immunoSEQ multiplex PCR assay. For the multiplex PCR, a mixture combining 60 forward primers for TCR Vbeta segments and 13 reverse primers for TCR Jbeta segments was used. The CDR3 region of rearranged TCR beta genes was amplified from genomic DNA by a multiplex PCR assay. The Illumina HiSeq System was used to sequence the amplified TCR beta libraries as 87-base-pair reads. Per the authors' processing: A later analysis counted approximately 84 million unique TCR beta chains across the 550 to 800 repertoires, and 9.5 million to 11 million of these chains were shared by at least two donors. A nearest-neighbor algorithm error-corrected the raw reads and collapsed the reads into unique sequences, merging closely related sequences to remove PCR and sequencing errors. V, D and J gene segments were assigned by aligning CDR3 sequences to IMGT reference sequences. For a sequence to be retained, a match of at least six nucleotides to both a V gene segment and a J gene segment was required. Rearrangements were called productive when the CDR3 lacked stop codons and stayed in frame with V and J; all others were non-productive. Following IMGT convention, CDR3 was defined as the stretch from the second conserved V-encoded cysteine up to the conserved J-encoded phenylalanine. The earlier analysis of fewer than 750 of the donors excluded sequences that lacked an unambiguous match to a single V gene segment. An earlier analysis of several hundred of the donors classified V segments as functional when productive rearrangements were above 56.7% and as segregating when the standard deviation between donors was above 5%. A statistical classification framework was built to diagnose cytomegalovirus status from the catalog of TCR beta chain sequences. In a later analysis, TCR nucleotide sequences were compared against IMGT/GENE-DB human TR gene sequences so that V and J genes could be assigned. Using the TCRdist pipeline, a later analysis assigned CDR3 sequences along with most-parsimonious VDJ recombination scenarios. In a later analysis, every TCR beta chain was defined by the combination of its CDR3 amino acid sequence and its V-gene family, and reads without a unique V-gene family were dropped. To address suspected cross-contamination and a sequencing artifact, a later analysis removed approximately 600 highly shared, low-generation-probability nucleotide sequences. In a later analysis, a clonal expansion index was calculated for each public chain from normalized within-repertoire ranks of inferred template counts. A later analysis computed generation probabilities with a VDJ recombination model fitted to out-of-frame rearrangements, and checked the results against IGoR. In a later analysis, hypergeometric tests were used to score TCR-TCR, TCR-HLA and TCR-CMV co-occurrence, with a repertoire-size bias correction applied to TCR pairs. False discovery rates were estimated in a later analysis by permuting HLA or CMV assignments 20 times. In a later analysis, co-occurring TCRs were grouped using DBSCAN, and TCRdist sequence similarity was added for clustering within HLA-allele-positive subsets. Co-occurrence clustering excluded repertoires with fewer than 30,000 or more than 120,000 public chains, plus five with anomalous nucleotide sharing. The immuneACCESS repertoire file appears here via TCRdb, limited to in-frame rearrangements. These files lack a portion of the clones; in checked studies, under half of the deficit traces to unresolved V genes, and the cause of the others is not known. V and J calls and clone size follow that table, whereas D and trimming were derived from the DNA. This sample lists roughly 200,000 clones; roughly 79% were detected once. The ten largest clones capture around 3% of the sample.

In the germline V gene, CDR1 corresponds to SGHRS and CDR2 to YFSETQ. The CDR3 spans 16 residues, from the cysteine through the phenylalanine. The retained sequence is limited to the CDR3, 48 bases, with the frame set at the first base. The V end gives up 0 bases and the J end 1 base, leaving 4 bases in the junction not matched to a gene. In total, approximately 610 healthy bone marrow donors made up the cohort. At the time of sampling, every cohort member was nominally healthy, though immune exposures that went unrecorded were likely present. The donor was CMV seronegative and was included in the group of about 350 seronegative cohort members. Every donor gave a peripheral blood sample, and the peripheral blood mononuclear cells from that sample were used for TCR beta sequencing. The Qiagen DNeasy Blood Extraction Kit was used to extract genomic DNA from the blood cell samples.

The V and J segments used are TRBV5-1 and TRBJ2-1, and 7 bases in between align with TRBD2. The TCR sequence derives from a male donor in good health and CMV-seronegative. Sequenced material: PBMCs. The DNA sequence is TGCGCCAGCAGCTTGGCAGCGGGAACGTCCTACAATGAGCAGTTCTTC. This translates into CASSLAAGTSYNEQFF.